This T cell receptor beta chain came from a study of beta chain features in type 1 diabetes. Concerning this clone itself: Given a much more abundant clone one base away, this may be a read error.

CD4+ cells of the naive, central memory, regulatory and stem cell-like memory types were sorted via CD45RO/CCR7/CD25/CD127/CD95/CD27. Germline V gene lookup returns CDR1 SGHDT and CDR2 YYEEEE. Deletions cut 1 base from V and 2 bases from J, with 3 bases between. The length of the CDR3 is 12 residues. Expressed TCRB transcripts were sequenced, since all the RNA that had been isolated was reverse transcribed. Some clones are missing from TCRdb's copy, which holds only in-frame ones; the method was immunoSEQ multiplex PCR. The data show around 200,000 clones, about 13% seen once. The TCR originated in a woman younger than 30 in good health. Sequencing was carried out using central memory CD4+ T cells from blood. V and J are TRBV5-6 and TRBJ2-5; no clear D gene. CDR3: CASSLLQETQYF. As DNA, the CDR3 is TGTGCCAGCAGCTTGTTACAAGAGACCCAGTACTTC.